This TCR beta chain was captured in a study of CD8+CD57+ T cells in acquired aplastic anemia. Study at large: On average, sorted CD4+ and CD8+ cells gave 3 to 3.5 ug of DNA. There were 10 million or so reads, on average, for CD4+ cells from healthy donors.

Germline V gene lookup returns CDR1 DFQATT and CDR2 SNEGSKA (reference sequence). This CDR3 is 10 amino acids long. This clonotype was observed a single time. Its ends do not fully match the called genes, so a read error is possible. Template material for TCR beta VDJ and CDR3 profiling consisted of genomic DNA. MiXCR, run by TCRdb on the reads, gives a single entry per CDR3 protein. The data show 400,000 to 500,000 distinct CDR3 sequences, about two thirds seen once. The sample was sorted CD4+, CD8+, or CD8+CD57+ T cells (not recorded which) from PBMCs. The TCR originated in a human donor in good health, serving as a control. The rearrangement joins TRBV20-1 to TRBJ2-2; 12 bases line up with TRBD1. The chain's CDR3 is CSAQEGTGGF. The CDR3 nucleotides read TGCAGTGCCCAGGAGGGGACAGGGGGCTTT.